This T cell receptor (beta chain) appears in the sequencing data of a study of blood T cell repertoires in COVID-19. Study details: Samples representing acute and convalescent COVID-19 were sourced from the United States, Italy and Spain. Sample material is recorded as cDNA or gDNA derived from T cells, B-cell-depleted T cells, or PBMCs.

The CDR3 runs 15 residues. V lost 0 bases and J lost 1, with 10 bases in between. Germline-derived CDR1 and CDR2 are SGHRS and YFSETQ. On this clone itself: This specimen includes other DNA sequences encoding the same CDR3.

Authors' processing steps: Amplification of reference gene primers provided the estimated nucleated cell counts. TCRdb's copy holds only in-frame clones and misses some; the assay was immunoSEQ multiplex PCR. That table is the source of V, J and clone size, and D and trimming were worked out from the DNA. In the table there are approximately 220,000 clones, over 70% of which are singletons. The sequencing sample was made of peripheral blood. V gene TRBV5-1 combines with J gene TRBJ1-1, with D maybe TRBD1 (5 bases). The TCR originated in a woman older than 75 with acute or convalescent COVID-19. CDR3 residues: CASSLELGGNTEAFF. In DNA, the CDR3 is TGCGCCAGCAGCTTGGAGCTGGGGGGGAACACTGAAGCTTTCTTT.